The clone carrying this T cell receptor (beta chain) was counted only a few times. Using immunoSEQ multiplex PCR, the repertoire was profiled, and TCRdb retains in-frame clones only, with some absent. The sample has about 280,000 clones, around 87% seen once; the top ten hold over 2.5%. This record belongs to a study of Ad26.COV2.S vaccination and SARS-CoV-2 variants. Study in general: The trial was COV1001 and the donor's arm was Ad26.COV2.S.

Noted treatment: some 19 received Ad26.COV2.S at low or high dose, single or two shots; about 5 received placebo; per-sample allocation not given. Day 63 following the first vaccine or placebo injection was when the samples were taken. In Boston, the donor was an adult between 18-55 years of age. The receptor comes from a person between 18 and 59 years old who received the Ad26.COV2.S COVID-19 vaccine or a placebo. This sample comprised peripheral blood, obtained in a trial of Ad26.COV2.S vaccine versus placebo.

This CDR3 is CASSLEPGGGYTF. CDR3 coding DNA: TGTGCCAGCAGCTTAGAGCCGGGCGGGGGCTACACCTTC. This chain connects TRBV11-2 to TRBJ1-2; no firm D call. This CDR3 has 13 residues. V was clipped by 0 bases and J by 8 bases, with 10 bases between them. The germline CDR1 and CDR2 sequences are SGHAT and FQNNGV.